The rows below give T cell receptor beta chains drawn from one sample of a study of T cell clonotyping in hematopoietic cell transplantation. The data were produced by immunoSEQ multiplex PCR, yet TCRdb's version contains in-frame clones alone and is incomplete. The table records about 16,000 clones, 71% of them present only once. The sequencing sample was made of peripheral blood mononuclear cells. These receptors came from a woman in her sixties in good health. Some clones in this sample may be carry-over from other donors' samples. CDR3s leave out the opening cysteine and the closing phenylalanine or tryptophan. The size entry is marked missing in some rows and otherwise reads once, few, many or a size class.

>TRBV5-6|TRBJ2-7|NA|13
ASSWEVETGYEQY
>TRBV28|TRBJ2-1|NA|14
ASSPRGGRSYNEQF
>TRBV5-1|TRBJ1-2|NA|12
ASSWSDRGYGYT
>TRBV27|TRBJ2-3|NA|9
ASSTLNTQY
>TRBV28|TRBJ1-3|once|14
ASSKGKGTAGNTIY
>TRBV29-1|TRBJ2-3|NA|11
SVAAGVSDTQY
>TRBV6-5|TRBJ1-1|few|12
ASSYGPGGTEAF
>TRBV7-6|TRBJ2-1|NA|14
ASSLVVAGRYNEQF
>TRBV4-2|TRBJ2-7|once|11
ASSQGTSYEQY
>TRBV28|TRBJ1-5|NA|14
ASSGTLIGSNQPQH
>TRBV10-2|TRBJ1-5|few|10
ASSDGGATQH
>TRBV6-1|TRBJ2-7|few|9
ASERAYEQY
>TRBV7-8|TRBJ1-6|few|13
ASSPGTGANSPLH
>TRBV4-3|TRBJ2-3|once|17
ASSQDYPTPAGDKDTQY
>TRBV18|TRBJ2-2|NA|14
ASSPPGQENTGELF
>TRBV9|TRBJ2-5|NA|12
ASSAAGGEETQY
>TRBV4-2|TRBJ1-2|NA|14
ASSPNQIGTDYGYT
>TRBV29-1|TRBJ2-3|NA|11
SALSPGTDTQY
>TRBV30|TRBJ2-7|NA|12
AWSYGTKTYEQY
>TRBV5-4|TRBJ1-2|NA|11
ASSPDKNYGYT
>TRBV5-4|TRBJ1-5|NA|13
ASSLGGTNNQPQH
>TRBV4-3|TRBJ2-5|NA|13
ASSHRGSVGETQY
>TRBV7-2|TRBJ1-6|NA|12
ASKRILYNSPLH
>TRBV30|TRBJ1-5|once|11
AWSAGGNQPQH
>TRBV5-4|TRBJ2-1|NA|13
ASSTPGLAGNEQF
>TRBV29-1|TRBJ1-1|NA|6
SVEGPF
>TRBV11-2|TRBJ1-2|NA|13
ASSLRTGSNYGYT
>TRBV5-1|TRBJ2-2|NA|13
ASSRPGGDTGELF
>TRBV27|TRBJ2-7|NA|13
ASSSRDTNSYEQY
>TRBV9|TRBJ2-7|NA|14
ASSVSGTSDSYEQY
>TRBV10-3|TRBJ1-6|NA|11
AISLQGNSPLH
>TRBV6-5|TRBJ1-3|NA|10
ASSYAGDTIY
>TRBV11-2|TRBJ2-3|NA|14
ASSPLRGLGTDTQY
>TRBV30|TRBJ1-2|NA|13
AWSVRKGGGYGYT
>TRBV6-5|TRBJ1-2|few|11
ASSAQRNYGYT
>TRBV19|TRBJ2-7|few|11
ASKLAGDYEQY
>TRBV7-9|TRBJ2-1|NA|14
ASSSIITSSYNEQF
>TRBV30|TRBJ1-1|NA|11
AWSVQMNTEAF
>TRBV6-6|TRBJ1-5|NA|14
ASSYGAGNSNQPQH
>TRBV6-1|TRBJ2-7|once|13
ASSSGTSGFYEQY
>TRBV5-1|TRBJ1-2|NA|9
ASSAGGFTH
>TRBV7-9|TRBJ2-7|NA|13
ASSSPGTKNYEQY
>TRBV11-2|TRBJ2-7|once|12
ASSPRDRGFEQY
>TRBV27|TRBJ2-3|few|13
ASSPRLAFTDTQY
>TRBV9|TRBJ1-4|NA|12
ASSVVWREEKLF
>TRBV7-2|TRBJ2-7|NA|11
ASSIVRNYEQY
>TRBV7-2|TRBJ1-2|NA|13
ASSSPGRASGGYT
>TRBV6-4|TRBJ2-1|NA|13
ASSERGGEINEQF
>TRBV28|TRBJ1-1|few|13
ASSSTNQVNTEAF
>TRBV29-1|TRBJ2-7|NA|12
SVVGVGGSYEQY